This TCR beta chain was profiled in a study of blood T cell repertoires in COVID-19. CDR1 is GTSNPN and CDR2 is SVGIG in the germline V gene (reference sequence). This CDR3 is 14 amino acids long. Unmatched junction bases numbered 2, after V lost 0 bases and J lost 6 bases. Original processing notes: Counts of nucleated cells, estimated from reference gene primer amplification, were obtained. TCRdb keeps only in-frame clones here, not all; method: immunoSEQ multiplex PCR. That table is the source of V, J and clone size, and D and trimming were worked out from the DNA. This sample yields 310,000 or so clones, of which almost 90% are seen a single time; about 11% belongs to the top ten. Recruited during active infection, patients (from Seattle) were subsequently followed longitudinally.

The TCR sequence derives from a woman in her thirties with COVID-19, enrolled during active disease. The specimen sequenced was peripheral blood. J is TRBJ2-5 and V is TRBV30; 12 bases align to TRBD2. For the CDR3, the DNA is TGTGCCTGGAGTGTACTAGCGGGAGGACAGACCCAGTACTTC. Its protein is CAWSVLAGGQTQYF.